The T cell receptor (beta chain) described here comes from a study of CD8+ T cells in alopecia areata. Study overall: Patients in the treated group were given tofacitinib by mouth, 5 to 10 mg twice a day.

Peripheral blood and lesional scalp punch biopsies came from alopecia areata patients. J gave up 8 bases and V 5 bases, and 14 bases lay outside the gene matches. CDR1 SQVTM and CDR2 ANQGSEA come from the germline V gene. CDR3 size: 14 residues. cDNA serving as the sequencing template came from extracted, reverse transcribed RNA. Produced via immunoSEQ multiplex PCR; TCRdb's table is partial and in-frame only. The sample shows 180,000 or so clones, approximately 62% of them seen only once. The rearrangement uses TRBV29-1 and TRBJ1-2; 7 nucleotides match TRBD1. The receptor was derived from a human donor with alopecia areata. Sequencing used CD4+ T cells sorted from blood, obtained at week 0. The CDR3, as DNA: TGCAGCGTTCCCAACTTGTATACAGGGGCGGGCTACACCTTC. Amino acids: CSVPNLYTGAGYTF.